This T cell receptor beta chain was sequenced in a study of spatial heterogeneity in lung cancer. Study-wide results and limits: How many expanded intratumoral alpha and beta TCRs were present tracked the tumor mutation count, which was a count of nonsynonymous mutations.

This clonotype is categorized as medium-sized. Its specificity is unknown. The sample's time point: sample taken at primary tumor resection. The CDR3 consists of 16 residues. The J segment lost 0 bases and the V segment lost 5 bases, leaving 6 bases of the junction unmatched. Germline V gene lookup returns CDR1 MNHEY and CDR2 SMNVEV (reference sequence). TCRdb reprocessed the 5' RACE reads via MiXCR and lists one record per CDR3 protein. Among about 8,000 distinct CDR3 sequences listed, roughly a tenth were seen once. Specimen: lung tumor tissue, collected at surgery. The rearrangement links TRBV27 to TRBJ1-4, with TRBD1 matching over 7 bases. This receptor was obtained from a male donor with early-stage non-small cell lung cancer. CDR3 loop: CASSPRGGSTNEKLFF. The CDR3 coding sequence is TGTGCCAGCAGTCCCAGAGGGGGCTCAACTAATGAAAAACTGTTTTTT.